The clone carrying this T cell receptor beta chain was detected ten times or more. This sample is part of a study of neurological immune-mediated disorders. TCRdb re-called the 5' RACE reads through MiXCR, storing one row per CDR3 protein. The table has tens of thousands of distinct CDR3 sequences, over 5.5% seen once. Healthy controls comprised blood bank volunteers in Maryland, USA. Libraries from sorted cells used about 970,000 T cells (CD4+ or CD8+). Trimming took off 5 bases at V and 1 base at J, with 17 bases between the two ends. This CDR3 is 16 amino acids long. Germline V gene sequence: CDR1 MNHEY, CDR2 SVGAGI.

This clonotype was sampled from a man aged 18 to 29 in good health. Sequenced input: CD8+ T cells from blood. The J gene is TRBJ1-1, the V gene TRBV6-5; D is unclear. This CDR3 is CASSPSGGLGNTEAFF. The CDR3 DNA reads as TGTGCCAGCAGTCCCAGCGGTGGGCTTGGGAACACTGAAGCTTTCTTT.